This T cell receptor beta chain was recorded in a study of blood T cell repertoires in COVID-19 (dated by TCRdb to about 2020). Regarding the complete study: The collaborator samples originated in the United States, Italy and Spain and spanned the acute and convalescent phases of COVID-19. The material from the prospective study consisted of cDNA or gDNA derived from T cells, B-cell-depleted T cells, or PBMCs. The sample metadata nearly always contained a de-identified subject ID, COVID-19 status, age in years and sex. Samples were obtained from the ongoing ImmuneRACE study (first 160 participants) and from 950 to 1,500 subjects provided by 6 global collaborators. Where available, HLA class I and class II types were taken from metadata supplied by the sample provider and were not determined by assay-based typing. A freely available public database, intended as a resource for researchers studying the immune response to SARS-CoV-2, is where the repertoires were released. Subjects who had been exposed to COVID-19, were actively infected with it, or had recovered from it provided the deeply sampled blood TCRbeta repertoires that made up the dataset. What the work shows at the level of the full study, not this receptor alone: The amount of clinical and demographic metadata varied by source and participant and was provided uncurated.

Collaborating institutions collected whole blood in K2EDTA tubes following their own protocols. For TCRbeta analysis, collaborator samples were shipped as frozen whole blood, as isolated PBMCs, or as DNA extracted from either sample type. Points on this clone: Its cognate antigen has yet to be identified. Base qualities are not provided; no much larger clone lies one nucleotide away.

TCRbeta CDR3 regions were amplified from genomic DNA by means of the immunoSEQ Assay, a bias-controlled multiplex PCR. The original pipeline was this. The number of nucleated cells in each sample was estimated by amplification of reference gene primers within the assay. Sequence reads were collapsed and filtered to measure the absolute abundance of every unique TCRbeta CDR3 rearrangement. Productive Simpson clonality was computed per sample as the square root of Simpson's diversity index over productive rearrangements. The source is immuneACCESS, and TCRdb retained only in-frame sequences with V and J called. Part of the clones is not carried over; for the studies checked, unresolved V genes explain less than half of this, and the remainder is unexplained. That table is the source of V, J and clone size, and D and trimming were worked out from the DNA. A total of 150,000 to 170,000 clones appear in this sample, 60% to 85% of them only once. Roughly 1.7% of the sample rests with the top ten.

From the cysteine through the phenylalanine, the CDR3 covers 21 amino acids. CDR3 DNA only is kept here, 63 bases in frame from base 1. The rearranged chain carries TRBV21-1 and TRBJ2-3; TRBD2 is the table's D call, not checked against the DNA. TRBV21-1 is a pseudogene segment. The material sequenced was peripheral blood. The receptor was isolated from a man at least 80 years old with acute or convalescent COVID-19. This receptor carries the CDR3 CASSKAWGPGLAGGQEDTQYF. The DNA reads TGTGCCAGCAGCAAAGCCTGGGGACCGGGACTAGCGGGGGGGCAGGAAGATACGCAGTATTTT.